This passage covers 13 T cell receptor beta chains from one sample sequenced in a study of cytomegalovirus exposure and HLA in healthy donors. PCR primers comprised 60 Vbeta and 13 Jbeta primers. The method was immunoSEQ multiplex PCR; TCRdb's version includes in-frame clones alone and lacks a portion of them. This sample yields fewer than 250,000 clones, of which more than 60% are seen a single time; under 2% belongs to the top ten. The sample was PBMCs. The receptors were gathered from a woman in her twenties or thirties in good health and CMV-seronegative.

V and J are TRBV19 and TRBJ2-1; D possibly corresponds to TRBD2 (6 bases). In germline, CDR1 is LNHDA, CDR2 SQIVND (reference sequence). There are 14 residues in the CDR3. Trimming left V 7 bases short and J 2 bases short, with 12 bases between. This chain's CDR3 is CASKAGITYNEQFF. In DNA, the CDR3 is TGTGCCAGTAAGGCGGGAATAACCTACAATGAGCAGTTCTTC.

This sequence joins TRBV2 and TRBJ2-3; D unresolved. The CDR3 is 12 amino acids. The germline V gene has CDR1 SNHLY and CDR2 FYNNEI. V lost 2 bases and J lost 6, with 6 bases in between. In DNA form, the CDR3 reads TGTGCCAGCAGTGAATCTTCGGATACGCAGTATTTT. This gives the protein CASSESSDTQYF.

J is TRBJ1-5 and V is TRBV30, with D perhaps matching TRBD1 (6 bases). V was trimmed by 0 bases and J by 0 bases, leaving 9 bases between them. CDR1 and CDR2 (germline): GTSNPN, SVGIG (reference sequence). CDR3 size: 15 residues. The CDR3 is CAWSVGGYSNQPQHF. The DNA of the CDR3 is TGTGCCTGGAGTGTAGGGGGTTATAGCAATCAGCCCCAGCATTTT.

The V call is TRBV12-2, the J call TRBJ1-1; the table gives TRBD1 as D, unverified against the DNA. TRBV12-2 is described as a pseudogene. This CDR3 has 16 amino acids. CDR3 amino acids: CASRLGDRTLNTEAFF. CDR3 nucleotides: TGTGCAAGTCGCCTCGGGGACAGGACACTGAACACTGAAGCTTTCTTT.

The genes are TRBV5-6 and TRBJ2-5, with 10 bases lining up with TRBD2. Trimming at V came to 0 bases and at J to 5 bases, leaving 7 bases not matched to a gene. Germline assignment: CDR1 SGHDT and CDR2 YYEEEE. This CDR3 has 16 amino acids. The CDR3 region is CASSLVTSGILETQYF. CDR3 in DNA: TGTGCCAGCAGCTTGGTCACTAGCGGGATCCTGGAGACCCAGTACTTC.

V and J are TRBV23-1 and TRBJ2-1; 15 bases align to TRBD2. TRBV23-1 is identified as an open reading frame with a role that is uncertain. V lost 7 bases and J lost 8; bases outside the gene matches: 21. The CDR3 is made up of 20 amino acids. CDR3 loop: CASTGLAGGLPGREFHEQFF. The CDR3 DNA reads TGCGCCAGCACCGGACTAGCGGGGGGGCTCCCTGGGCGAGAATTCCATGAGCAGTTCTTC.

The V call is TRBV27, the J call TRBJ2-7, with 7 bases lining up with TRBD1. The length of the CDR3 is 13 residues. CDR1 and CDR2 from the germline V gene are MNHEY and SMNVEV (reference sequence). The trim removed 7 bases at V and 2 bases at J, leaving 5 bases unmatched. Written as DNA, the CDR3 is TGTGCCAGCACCGGGACAGAACCCTACGAGCAGTACTTC. Translated: CASTGTEPYEQYF.

The J gene is TRBJ2-7, the V gene TRBV5-1; 8 bases fit TRBD1. The CDR3 is 14 residues long. V dropped 4 bases and J dropped 4; count of bases not matched to a gene: 7. Germline CDR1 reads SGHRS; CDR2 reads YFSETQ. The CDR3 reads CASSPSTGGYEQYF. The CDR3 DNA follows: TGCGCCAGCAGCCCCAGCACAGGGGGGTACGAGCAGTACTTC. Using reference TRBV5-1 and TRBJ2-7 for the parts outside the CDR3, the full variable domain is KAGVTQTPRYLIKTRGQQVTLSCSPISGHRSVSWYQQTPGQGLQFLFEYFSETQRNKGNFPGRFSGRQFSNSRSEMNVSTLELGDSALYLCASSPSTGGYEQYFGPGTRLTVT.

The J gene is TRBJ1-1, the V gene TRBV5-1; a possible D gene is TRBD1 (6 bases). V was clipped by 0 bases and J by 5 bases, with 14 bases between them. CDR1 is SGHRS and CDR2 is YFSETQ in the germline V gene. This CDR3 contains 15 residues. The CDR3 spells CASSLDPGARTEAFF. Here the CDR3 DNA reads TGCGCCAGCAGCTTGGATCCAGGGGCTCGAACTGAAGCTTTCTTT.

This clone was observed a few times. The rearrangement uses TRBV2 and TRBJ2-6; D call uncertain. Germline V gives CDR1 SNHLY, CDR2 FYNNEI. V lost 1 base, J lost 2 bases, and 6 bases lay in between. The CDR3 is made up of 15 amino acids. CDR3 coding DNA: TGTGCCAGCAGTGAAGGATGGCCTGGGGCCAACGTCCTGACTTTC. This codes for CASSEGWPGANVLTF.

This clone was picked up one time. CDR3 region: CASSPGGGRGETQYF. CDR3 DNA sequence: TGTGCCAGCAGCCCCGGGGGTGGACGGGGAGAGACCCAGTACTTC. The chain links TRBV7-9 to TRBJ2-5; D perhaps matches TRBD2 (6 bases). The V gene's germline CDR1 is SEHNR and CDR2 FQNEAQ (reference sequence). V gave up 5 bases and J gave up 4 bases, with 17 bases separating them. The CDR3 extends over 15 amino acids.

The V and J genes are TRBV9 and TRBJ1-3; no clear D. The CDR3 spans 14 residues. CDR1 and CDR2 (germline): SGDLS, YYNGEE. Trimming pared 0 bases from V and 4 bases from J, leaving 8 bases between. The CDR3 DNA is TGTGCCAGCAGCGTAGGGAACAGCGGAAACACCATATATTTT. It specifies CASSVGNSGNTIYF.

The rearrangement links TRBV5-1 to TRBJ1-1, with 7 bases matching TRBD1. The length of the CDR3 is 15 residues. The junction had 7 bases not matched to a gene; V was cut back by 0 bases and J by 5 bases. Germline lookup yields CDR1 SGHRS and CDR2 YFSETQ. The CDR3 region has the DNA TGCGCCAGCAGCTTGGCCCCAAGGGGGCGGACTGAAGCTTTCTTT. Translating gives CASSLAPRGRTEAFF.